This T cell receptor beta chain was identified in a study of blood T cell repertoires in COVID-19 (dated by TCRdb to about 2020). Background on the whole study: Samples covering the acute and convalescent phases of COVID-19 were provided by collaborators in the United States, Italy and Spain. Samples came from the ongoing ImmuneRACE study (first 160 participants) plus 1,254 subjects from 6 global collaborators. The material from the prospective study consisted of cDNA or gDNA derived from T cells, B-cell-depleted T cells, or PBMCs. The dataset comprised deeply sampled blood TCRbeta repertoires from subjects exposed to, actively infected with, or recovered from COVID-19. The repertoires were released in a freely available public database meant as a resource for research on the immune response to SARS-CoV-2. The sample metadata nearly always contained a de-identified subject ID, COVID-19 status, age in years and sex. Where available, HLA class I and class II types were obtained from metadata supplied by the sample provider rather than from assay-based typing. What the work shows at the level of the full study, not this receptor alone: The amount of clinical and demographic metadata varied by source and participant and was provided uncurated.

With respect to this clone: This clone's antigen is unknown. Base qualities are not recorded, but no much larger clone differs from it by a single base.

Enrolling through a virtual design, the prospective study's participants ranged in age from roughly 18 to 95 years and lived across some 22 United States geographic areas. To assign participants to cohorts, the prospective study relied on clinical history that participants themselves reported in a screening survey and a study questionnaire. ImmuneRACE Cohort 3 recovered participants were defined by two consecutive negative NP/OP PCR tests, healthcare professional clearance, or symptom resolution. Mobile phlebotomists in the prospective study collected whole blood, serum and a nasopharyngeal or oropharyngeal swab from every participant. Over a roughly 2-month period, participants in the prospective study had the option of providing additional blood draws and questionnaires. Before DNA extraction, prospective study blood samples were shipped either frozen or at room temperature. The immunoSEQ Assay, a bias-controlled multiplex PCR, was used to amplify TCRbeta CDR3 regions from genomic DNA. On the study's bioinformatics: Nucleated cell counts per sample were estimated from amplification of reference gene primers within the assay. To quantify the absolute abundance of each unique TCRbeta CDR3 rearrangement, sequence reads were collapsed and filtered. Productive Simpson clonality was computed per sample as the square root of Simpson's diversity index over productive rearrangements. This immuneACCESS table, as held by TCRdb, lists in-frame sequences with V and J called but not all clones. Of the missing ones, under half trace to an unresolved V gene in checked studies; the others have no known cause. For V, J and clone size, that table is used; D and trimming come from the DNA. This sample lists roughly 180,000 clones; less than 85% were detected once. 3.5% to 5% of the sample is held by the ten biggest clonotypes.

V is cut by 7 bases and J by 1 base, and the space between the germline ends is 6 bases. From cysteine to phenylalanine, the CDR3 is 12 amino acids long. Left in the record is the CDR3 DNA by itself, 36 bases read in frame from the first base. Sequences SGHRS (CDR1) and YFSETQ (CDR2) are obtained from the germline V gene. Material for sequencing was PBMCs or T cells enriched from blood (not recorded which). This clonotype originated in a woman aged 45-60 years who had recovered from COVID-19. The V and J genes are TRBV5-1 and TRBJ2-1; possibly the D gene is TRBD2, per 6 matching bases. The DNA sequence is given as TGCGCCAGCGGGGGGTCCTACAATGAGCAGTTCTTC. Translation gives CASGGSYNEQFF.